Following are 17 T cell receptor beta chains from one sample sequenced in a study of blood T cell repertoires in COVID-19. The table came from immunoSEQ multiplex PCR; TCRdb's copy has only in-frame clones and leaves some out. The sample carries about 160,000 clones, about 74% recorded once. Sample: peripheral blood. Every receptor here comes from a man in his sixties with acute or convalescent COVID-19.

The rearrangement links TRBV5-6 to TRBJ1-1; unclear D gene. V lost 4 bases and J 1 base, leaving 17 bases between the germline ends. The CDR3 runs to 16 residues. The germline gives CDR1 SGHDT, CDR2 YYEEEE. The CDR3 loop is CASSPPTGVGNTEAFF. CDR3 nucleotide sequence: TGTGCCAGCAGCCCACCTACGGGTGTGGGGAACACTGAAGCTTTCTTT.

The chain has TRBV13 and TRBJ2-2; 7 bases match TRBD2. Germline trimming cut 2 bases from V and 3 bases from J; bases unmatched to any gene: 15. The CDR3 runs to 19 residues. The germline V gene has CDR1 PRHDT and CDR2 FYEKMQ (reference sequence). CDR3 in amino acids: CASSLFPIAGLADTGELFF. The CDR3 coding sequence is TGTGCCAGCAGCTTATTTCCTATCGCGGGCCTAGCGGACACCGGGGAGCTGTTTTTT.

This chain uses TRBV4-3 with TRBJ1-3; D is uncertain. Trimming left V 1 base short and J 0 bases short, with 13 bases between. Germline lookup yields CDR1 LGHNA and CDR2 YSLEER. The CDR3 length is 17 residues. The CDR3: CASSQVASSGSGNTIYF. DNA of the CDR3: TGCGCCAGCAGCCAAGTCGCGTCTTCCGGCTCTGGAAACACCATATATTTT.

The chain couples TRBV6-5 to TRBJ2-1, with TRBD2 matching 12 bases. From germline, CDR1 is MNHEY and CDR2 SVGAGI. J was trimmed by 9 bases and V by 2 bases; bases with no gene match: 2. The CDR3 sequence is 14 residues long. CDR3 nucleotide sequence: TGTGCCAGCAGTTACACGGGACTAGCGGGTGAGCAGTTCTTC. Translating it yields CASSYTGLAGEQFF.

The CDR3 DNA follows: TGTGCCAGCAGTGAAAGCGGCGGAAGTAATGAAAAACTGTTTTTT. Translating gives CASSESGGSNEKLFF. The chain links TRBV2 to TRBJ1-4, with D hard to call. The CDR3 is 15 residues long. Germline V gene sequence: CDR1 SNHLY, CDR2 FYNNEI. V shed 2 bases and J shed 4 bases, with 11 bases lying between them. Full variable domain (missing parts from reference TRBV2 and TRBJ1-4): EPEVTQTPSHQVTQMGQEVILRCVPISNHLYFYWYRQILGQKVEFLVSFYNNEISEKSEIFDDQFSVERPDGSNFTLKIRSTKLEDSAMYFCASSESGGSNEKLFFGSGTQLSVL.

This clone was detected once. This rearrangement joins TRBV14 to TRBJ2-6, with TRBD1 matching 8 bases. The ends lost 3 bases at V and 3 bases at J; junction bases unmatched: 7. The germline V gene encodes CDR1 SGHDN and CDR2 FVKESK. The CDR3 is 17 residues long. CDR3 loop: CASSQLQGADGANVLTF. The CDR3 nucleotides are TGTGCCAGCAGCCAGCTCCAGGGGGCGGATGGGGCCAACGTCCTGACTTTC. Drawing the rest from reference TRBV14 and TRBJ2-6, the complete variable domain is EAGVTQFPSHSVIEKGQTVTLRCDPISGHDNLYWYRRVMGKEIKFLLHFVKESKQDESGMPNNRFLAERTGGTYSTLKVQPAELEDSGVYFCASSQLQGADGANVLTFGAGSRLTVL.

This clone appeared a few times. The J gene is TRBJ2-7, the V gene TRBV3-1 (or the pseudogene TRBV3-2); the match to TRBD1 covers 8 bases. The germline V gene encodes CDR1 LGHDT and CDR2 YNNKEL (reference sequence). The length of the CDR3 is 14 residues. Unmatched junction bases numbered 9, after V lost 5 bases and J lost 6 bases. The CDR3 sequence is CASSAGPTGVEQYF. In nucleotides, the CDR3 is TGTGCCAGCAGCGCAGGTCCGACAGGGGTCGAGCAGTACTTC.

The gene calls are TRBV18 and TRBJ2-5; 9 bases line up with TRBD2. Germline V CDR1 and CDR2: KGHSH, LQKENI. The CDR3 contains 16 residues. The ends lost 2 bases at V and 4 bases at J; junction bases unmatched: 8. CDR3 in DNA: TGTGCCAGCTCACCAAGCCCCCCTAGCGGGGCAGAGACCCAGTACTTC. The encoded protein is CASSPSPPSGAETQYF. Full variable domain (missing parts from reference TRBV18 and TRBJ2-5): NAGVMQNPRHLVRRRGQEARLRCSPMKGHSHVYWYRQLPEEGLKFMVYLQKENIIDESGMPKERFSAEFPKEGPSILRIQQVVRGDSAAYFCASSPSPPSGAETQYFGPGTRLLVL.

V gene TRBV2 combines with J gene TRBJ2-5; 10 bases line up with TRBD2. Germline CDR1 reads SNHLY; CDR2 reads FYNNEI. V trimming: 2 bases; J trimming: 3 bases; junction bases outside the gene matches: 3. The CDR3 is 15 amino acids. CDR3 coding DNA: TGTGCCAGCAGTGAAAGGACTAGCGGAAAAGAGACCCAGTACTTC. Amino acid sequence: CASSERTSGKETQYF. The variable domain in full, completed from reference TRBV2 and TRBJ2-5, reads EPEVTQTPSHQVTQMGQEVILRCVPISNHLYFYWYRQILGQKVEFLVSFYNNEISEKSEIFDDQFSVERPDGSNFTLKIRSTKLEDSAMYFCASSERTSGKETQYFGPGTRLLVL.

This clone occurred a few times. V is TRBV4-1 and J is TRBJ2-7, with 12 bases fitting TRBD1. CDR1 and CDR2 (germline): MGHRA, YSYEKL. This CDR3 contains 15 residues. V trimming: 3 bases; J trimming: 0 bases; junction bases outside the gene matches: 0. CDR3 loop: CASSQGQGASYEQYF. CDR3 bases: TGCGCCAGCAGCCAGGGACAGGGGGCCTCCTACGAGCAGTACTTC.

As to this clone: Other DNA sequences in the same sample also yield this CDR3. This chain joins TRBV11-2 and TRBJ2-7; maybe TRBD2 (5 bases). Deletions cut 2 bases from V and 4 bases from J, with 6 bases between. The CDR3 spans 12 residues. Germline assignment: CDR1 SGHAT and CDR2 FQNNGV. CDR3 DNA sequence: TGTGCCAGCAGCTTAAGCGGTTACGAGCAGTACTTC. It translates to CASSLSGYEQYF.

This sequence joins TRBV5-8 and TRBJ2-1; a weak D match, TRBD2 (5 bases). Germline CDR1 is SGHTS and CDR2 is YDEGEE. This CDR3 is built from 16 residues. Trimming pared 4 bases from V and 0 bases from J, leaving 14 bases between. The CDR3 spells CASSPAGESSYNEQFF. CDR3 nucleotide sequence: TGTGCCAGCAGCCCCGCCGGGGAGAGCTCCTACAATGAGCAGTTCTTC.

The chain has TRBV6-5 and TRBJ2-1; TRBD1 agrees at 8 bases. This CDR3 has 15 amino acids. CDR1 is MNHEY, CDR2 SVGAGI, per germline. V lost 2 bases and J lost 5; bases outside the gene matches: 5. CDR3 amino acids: CASSYPLDRDNEQFF. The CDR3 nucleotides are TGTGCCAGCAGTTACCCACTGGACAGGGACAATGAGCAGTTCTTC.

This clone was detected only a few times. The CDR3 DNA reads as TGTGCCAGCAGCACATTGGACAGGCAGAACACTGAAGCTTTCTTT. This encodes CASSTLDRQNTEAFF. The chain uses TRBV7-9 and TRBJ1-1, with 7 bases matching TRBD1. V gave up 5 bases and J gave up 1 base; unmatched junction bases: 7. The CDR3 length is 15 residues. Germline loops: CDR1 SEHNR, CDR2 FQNEAQ (reference sequence).

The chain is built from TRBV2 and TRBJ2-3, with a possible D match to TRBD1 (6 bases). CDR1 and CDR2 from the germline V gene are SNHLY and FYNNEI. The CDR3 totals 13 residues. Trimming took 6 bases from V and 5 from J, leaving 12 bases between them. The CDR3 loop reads CASRDGRGDTQYF. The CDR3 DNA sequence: TGTGCCAGCAGGGACGGCAGGGGAGATACGCAGTATTTT. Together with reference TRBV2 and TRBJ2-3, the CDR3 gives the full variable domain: EPEVTQTPSHQVTQMGQEVILRCVPISNHLYFYWYRQILGQKVEFLVSFYNNEISEKSEIFDDQFSVERPDGSNFTLKIRSTKLEDSAMYFCASRDGRGDTQYFGPGTRLTVL.

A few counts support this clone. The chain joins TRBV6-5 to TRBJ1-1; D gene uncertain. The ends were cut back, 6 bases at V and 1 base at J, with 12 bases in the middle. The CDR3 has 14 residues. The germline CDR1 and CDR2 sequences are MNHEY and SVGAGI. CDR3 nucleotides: TGTGCCAGCAGCCACGACATTAGGAACACTGAAGCTTTCTTT. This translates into CASSHDIRNTEAFF.

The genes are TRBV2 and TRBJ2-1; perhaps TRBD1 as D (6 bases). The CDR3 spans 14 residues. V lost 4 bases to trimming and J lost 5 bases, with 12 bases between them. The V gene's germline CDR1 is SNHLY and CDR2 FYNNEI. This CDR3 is CASSVGGQHNEQFF. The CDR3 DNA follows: TGTGCCAGCAGTGTAGGTGGACAGCACAATGAGCAGTTCTTC.